The entry below gives a single T cell receptor beta chain sequence along with its context. Antigen unknown. Clones were sequenced by immunoSEQ multiplex PCR, and TCRdb holds only the in-frame ones, with some missing. The sample has tens of thousands of clones; around 83% are singletons. CDR1 is MNHNS and CDR2 is SASEGT in the germline V gene. CDR3 size: 14 residues. After removal of 5 bases from V and 3 bases from J, the junction contained 2 bases not matched to a gene. This record belongs to a study of graft-versus-host responses after intestinal transplantation. Study at large: Isolated intestinal, liver-intestinal, or multivisceral transplants were what recipients had. Each recipient received anti-thymocyte globulin induction, then tacrolimus and steroids for 3 to 4 years.

Study-wide points: Graft-donor T cell macrochimerism in patients accompanied high graft-versus-host to host-versus-graft clonal ratios in allografts. The marrow of recipients harbored GvH clones, and ileum or blood showed some of them first.

This TCR was recovered from a human patient who received an intestinal transplant, so some T cells may come from the graft donor. The input for sequencing was PBMCs, taken about 990 days after transplant. The genes are TRBV6-1 and TRBJ1-2, with 11 bases aligning to TRBD1. The CDR3 coding sequence is TGTGCCAGCAGTCTGGGACAGGGGGACTATGGCTACACCTTC. Translated, it gives CASSLGQGDYGYTF.